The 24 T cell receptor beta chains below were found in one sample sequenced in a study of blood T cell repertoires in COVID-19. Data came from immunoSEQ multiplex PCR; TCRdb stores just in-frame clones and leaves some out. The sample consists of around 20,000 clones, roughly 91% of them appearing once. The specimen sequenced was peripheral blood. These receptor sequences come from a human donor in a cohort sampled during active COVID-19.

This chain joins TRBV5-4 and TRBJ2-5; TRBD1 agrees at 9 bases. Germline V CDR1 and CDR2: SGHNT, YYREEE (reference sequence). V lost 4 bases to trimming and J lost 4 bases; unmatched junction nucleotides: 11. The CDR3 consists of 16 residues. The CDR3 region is CASSENPQGALETQYF. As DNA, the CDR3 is TGTGCCAGCAGCGAGAACCCACAGGGGGCCCTAGAGACCCAGTACTTC.

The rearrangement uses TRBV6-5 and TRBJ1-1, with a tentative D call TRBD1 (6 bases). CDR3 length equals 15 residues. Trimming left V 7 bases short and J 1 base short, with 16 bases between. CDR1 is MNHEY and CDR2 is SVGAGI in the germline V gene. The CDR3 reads CASTPPRGTNTEAFF. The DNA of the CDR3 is TGTGCCAGCACCCCCCCAAGGGGGACGAACACTGAAGCTTTCTTT.

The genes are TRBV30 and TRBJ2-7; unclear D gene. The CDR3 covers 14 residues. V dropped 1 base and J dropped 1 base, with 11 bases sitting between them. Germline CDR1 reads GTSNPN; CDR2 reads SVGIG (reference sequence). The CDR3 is CAWSGGGGSYEQYF. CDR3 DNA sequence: TGTGCCTGGAGTGGAGGCGGTGGGTCCTACGAGCAGTACTTC.

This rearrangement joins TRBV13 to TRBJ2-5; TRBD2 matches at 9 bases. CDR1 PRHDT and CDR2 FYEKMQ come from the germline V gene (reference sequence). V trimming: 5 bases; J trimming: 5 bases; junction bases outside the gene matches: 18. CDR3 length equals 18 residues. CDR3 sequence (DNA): TGTGCCAGCAGCCCCTTTGCAGGGCGGGAGGGCCTAAGTGAGACCCAGTACTTC. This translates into CASSPFAGREGLSETQYF.

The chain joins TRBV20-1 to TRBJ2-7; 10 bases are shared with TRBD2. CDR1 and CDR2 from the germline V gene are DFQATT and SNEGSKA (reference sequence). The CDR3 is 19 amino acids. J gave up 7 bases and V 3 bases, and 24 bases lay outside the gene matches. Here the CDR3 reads CSASGPGGSGRGIGGEQYF. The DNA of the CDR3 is TGCAGTGCTAGTGGGCCAGGTGGAAGCGGGAGGGGAATTGGAGGTGAGCAGTACTTC.

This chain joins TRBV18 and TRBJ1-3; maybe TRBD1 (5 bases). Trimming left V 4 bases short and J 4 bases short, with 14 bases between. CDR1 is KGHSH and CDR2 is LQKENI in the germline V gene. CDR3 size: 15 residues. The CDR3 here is CASSRYTGAGNTIYF. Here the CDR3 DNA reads TGTGCCAGCTCACGATACACAGGCGCCGGAAACACCATATATTTT.

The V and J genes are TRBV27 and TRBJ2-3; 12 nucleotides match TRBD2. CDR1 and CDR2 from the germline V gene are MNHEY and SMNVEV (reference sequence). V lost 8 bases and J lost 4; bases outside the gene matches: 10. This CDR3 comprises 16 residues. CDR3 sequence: CASRTTSGRTADTQYF. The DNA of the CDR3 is TGTGCCAGCCGGACTACTAGCGGGAGGACCGCAGATACGCAGTATTTT.

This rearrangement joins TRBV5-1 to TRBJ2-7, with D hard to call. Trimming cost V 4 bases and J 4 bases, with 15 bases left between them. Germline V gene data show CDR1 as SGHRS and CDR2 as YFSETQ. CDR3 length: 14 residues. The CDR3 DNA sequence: TGCGCCAGCAGCCCACCCGGTCGAGAATACGAGCAGTACTTC. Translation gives CASSPPGREYEQYF. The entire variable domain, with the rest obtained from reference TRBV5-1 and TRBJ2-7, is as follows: KAGVTQTPRYLIKTRGQQVTLSCSPISGHRSVSWYQQTPGQGLQFLFEYFSETQRNKGNFPGRFSGRQFSNSRSEMNVSTLELGDSALYLCASSPPGREYEQYFGPGTRLTVT.

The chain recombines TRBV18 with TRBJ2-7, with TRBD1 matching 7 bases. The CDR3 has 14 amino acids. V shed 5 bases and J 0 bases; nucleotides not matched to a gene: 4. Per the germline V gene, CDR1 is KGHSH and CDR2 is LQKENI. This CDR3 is CASSGQEYSYEQYF. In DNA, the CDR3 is TGTGCCAGCTCAGGACAGGAGTACTCCTACGAGCAGTACTTC.

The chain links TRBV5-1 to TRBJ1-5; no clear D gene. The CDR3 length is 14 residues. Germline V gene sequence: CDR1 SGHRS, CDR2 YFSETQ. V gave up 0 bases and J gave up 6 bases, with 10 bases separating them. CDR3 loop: CASSLVGDGQPQHF. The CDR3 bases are TGCGCCAGCAGCTTGGTCGGGGATGGTCAGCCCCAGCATTTT.

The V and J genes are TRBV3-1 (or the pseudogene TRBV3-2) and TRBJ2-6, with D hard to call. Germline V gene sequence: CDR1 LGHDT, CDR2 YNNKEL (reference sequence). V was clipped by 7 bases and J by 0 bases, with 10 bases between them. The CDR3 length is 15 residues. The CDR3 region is CASTLARSGANVLTF. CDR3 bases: TGTGCCAGCACCCTGGCCCGCTCTGGGGCCAACGTCCTGACTTTC.

The CDR3 DNA follows: TGCGCCAGCAGCCTACAGGGGAATCTCTACGAGCAGTACTTC. Its protein product is CASSLQGNLYEQYF. The chain joins TRBV5-1 to TRBJ2-7; 7 bases agree with TRBD1. The CDR3 spans 14 residues. After removal of 4 bases from V and 3 bases from J, the junction contained 7 bases not matched to a gene. In germline, CDR1 is SGHRS, CDR2 YFSETQ.

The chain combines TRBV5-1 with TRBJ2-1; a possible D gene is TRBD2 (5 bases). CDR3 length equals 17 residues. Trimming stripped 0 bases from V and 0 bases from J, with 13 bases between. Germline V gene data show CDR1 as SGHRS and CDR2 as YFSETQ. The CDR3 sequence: CASSLDPREGSYNEQFF. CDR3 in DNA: TGCGCCAGCAGCTTGGACCCCCGGGAAGGCTCCTACAATGAGCAGTTCTTC.

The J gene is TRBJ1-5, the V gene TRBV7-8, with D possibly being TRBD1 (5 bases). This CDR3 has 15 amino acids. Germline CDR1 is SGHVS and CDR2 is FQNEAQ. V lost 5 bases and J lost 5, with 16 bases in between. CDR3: CASSHTPGGDQPQHF. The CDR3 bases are TGTGCCAGCAGCCATACCCCTGGAGGGGATCAGCCCCAGCATTTT.

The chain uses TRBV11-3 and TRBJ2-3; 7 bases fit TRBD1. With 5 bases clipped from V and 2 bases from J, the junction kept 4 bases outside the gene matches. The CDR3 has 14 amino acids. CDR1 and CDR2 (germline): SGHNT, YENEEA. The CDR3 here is CASSPGGPTDTQYF. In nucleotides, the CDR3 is TGTGCCAGCAGCCCAGGGGGACCCACAGATACGCAGTATTTT.

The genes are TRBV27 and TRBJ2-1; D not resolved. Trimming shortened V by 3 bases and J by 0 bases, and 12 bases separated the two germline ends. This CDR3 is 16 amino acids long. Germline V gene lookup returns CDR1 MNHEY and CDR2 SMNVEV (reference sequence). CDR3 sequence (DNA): TGTGCCAGCAGTTTCCAATCGGGTAGCTCCTACAATGAGCAGTTCTTC. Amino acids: CASSFQSGSSYNEQFF.

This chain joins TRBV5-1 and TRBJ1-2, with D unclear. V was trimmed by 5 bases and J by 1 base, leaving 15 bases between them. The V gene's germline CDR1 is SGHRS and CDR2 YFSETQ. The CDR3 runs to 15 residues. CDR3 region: CASRPTGSGNYGYTF. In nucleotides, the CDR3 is TGCGCCAGCAGACCCACGGGGTCGGGTAACTATGGCTACACCTTC.

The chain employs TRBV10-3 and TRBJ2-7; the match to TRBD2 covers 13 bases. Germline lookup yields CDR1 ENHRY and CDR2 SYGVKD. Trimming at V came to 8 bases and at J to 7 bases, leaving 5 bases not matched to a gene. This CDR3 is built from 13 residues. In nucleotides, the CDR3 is TGTGCCATCCGGACTAGCGGGGGTAGTGAGCAGTACTTC. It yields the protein CAIRTSGGSEQYF.

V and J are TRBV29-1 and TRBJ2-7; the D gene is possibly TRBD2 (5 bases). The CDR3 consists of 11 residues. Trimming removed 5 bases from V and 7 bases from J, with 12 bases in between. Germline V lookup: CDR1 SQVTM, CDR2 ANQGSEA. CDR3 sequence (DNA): TGCAGCGTTACCAGTCCGGGAGAGCAGTACTTC. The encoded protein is CSVTSPGEQYF.

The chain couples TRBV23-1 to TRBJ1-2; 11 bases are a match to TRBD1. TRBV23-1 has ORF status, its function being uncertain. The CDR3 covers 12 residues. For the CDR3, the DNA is TGCCCAACCGGGACAGGGGGAGGTAGCTACACCTTC. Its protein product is CPTGTGGGSYTF.

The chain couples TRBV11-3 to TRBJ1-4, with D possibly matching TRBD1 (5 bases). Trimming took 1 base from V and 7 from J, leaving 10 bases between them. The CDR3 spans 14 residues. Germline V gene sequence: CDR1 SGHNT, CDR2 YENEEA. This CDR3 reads CASSLGGESEKLFF. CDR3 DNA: TGTGCCAGCAGCTTAGGGGGGGAGAGTGAAAAACTGTTTTTT.

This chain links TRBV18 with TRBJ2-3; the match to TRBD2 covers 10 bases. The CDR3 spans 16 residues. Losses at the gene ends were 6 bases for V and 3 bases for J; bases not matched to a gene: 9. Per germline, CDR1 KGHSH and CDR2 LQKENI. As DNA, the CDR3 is TGTGCCAGCTCTCCGACTAGCGGGTCTACTACAGATACGCAGTATTTT. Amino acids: CASSPTSGSTTDTQYF.

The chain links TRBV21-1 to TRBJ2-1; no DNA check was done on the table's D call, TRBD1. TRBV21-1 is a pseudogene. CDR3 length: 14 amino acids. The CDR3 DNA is TGTGCCAGCAGCAGATACAGGGAATGCTGCGAGCAGTTCTTC. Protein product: CASSRYRECCEQFF.

The CDR3 protein is CASSLVGGGRSFSYEQYF. The DNA for the CDR3 is TGTGCCAGCAGCTTAGTGGGCGGCGGGAGGTCTTTCTCCTACGAGCAGTACTTC. The V call is TRBV7-2, the J call TRBJ2-7, with 8 nucleotides matching TRBD2. Trimming removed 1 base from V and 0 bases from J; junction bases left unmatched: 11. The V gene's germline CDR1 is SGHTA and CDR2 FQGNSA. The CDR3 has 18 residues. Full variable domain (missing parts from reference TRBV7-2 and TRBJ2-7): GAGVSQSPSNKVTEKGKDVELRCDPISGHTALYWYRQSLGQGLEFLIYFQGNSAPDKSGLPSDRFSAERTGGSVSTLTIQRTQQEDSAVYLCASSLVGGGRSFSYEQYFGPGTRLTVT.